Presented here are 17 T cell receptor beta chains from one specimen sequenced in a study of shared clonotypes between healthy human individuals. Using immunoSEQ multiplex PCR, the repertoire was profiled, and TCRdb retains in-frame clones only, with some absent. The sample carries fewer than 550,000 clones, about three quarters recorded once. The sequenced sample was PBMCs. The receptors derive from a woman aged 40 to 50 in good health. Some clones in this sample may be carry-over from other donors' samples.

The CDR3 protein is CASSRGRASYEQYF. CDR3 in DNA: TGTGCCAGCAGCCGCGGGAGGGCCTCCTACGAGCAGTACTTC. The chain employs TRBV7-3 and TRBJ2-7; 9 bases align to TRBD2. The length of the CDR3 is 14 residues. The germline V gene encodes CDR1 SGHTA and CDR2 FQGTGA. Losses at the gene ends were 5 bases for V and 0 bases for J; bases not matched to a gene: 2.

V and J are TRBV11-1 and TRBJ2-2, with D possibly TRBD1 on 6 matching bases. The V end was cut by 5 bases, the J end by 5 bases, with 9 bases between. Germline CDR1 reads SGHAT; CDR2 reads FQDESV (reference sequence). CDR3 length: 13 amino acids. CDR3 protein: CASSVTGTGELFF. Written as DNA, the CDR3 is TGTGCCAGCAGCGTTACAGGGACCGGGGAGCTGTTTTTT.

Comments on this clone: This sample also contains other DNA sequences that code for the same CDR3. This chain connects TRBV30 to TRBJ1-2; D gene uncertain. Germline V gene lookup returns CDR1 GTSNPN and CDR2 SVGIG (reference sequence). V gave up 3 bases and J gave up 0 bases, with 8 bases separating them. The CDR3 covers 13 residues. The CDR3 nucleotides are TGTGCCTGGAGAGGGCGAGCTAACTATGGCTACACCTTC. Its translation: CAWRGRANYGYTF.

As DNA, the CDR3 is TGTGCCAGCAGCCCCATTGGAGGGCCTTCCACAGATACGCAGTATTTT. Protein sequence: CASSPIGGPSTDTQYF. The rearrangement joins TRBV4-2 to TRBJ2-3, with a possible D match to TRBD2 (6 bases). Germline V gene sequence: CDR1 LGHNA, CDR2 YNFKEQ. V was shortened by 4 bases and J by 2 bases, with 16 bases between the two germline ends. This CDR3 is 16 amino acids long.

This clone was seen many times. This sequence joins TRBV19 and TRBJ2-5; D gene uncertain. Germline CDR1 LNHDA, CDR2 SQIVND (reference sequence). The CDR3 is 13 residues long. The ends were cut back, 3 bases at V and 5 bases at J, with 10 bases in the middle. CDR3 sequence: CASSIPATETQYF. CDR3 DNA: TGTGCCAGTAGTATTCCAGCGACGGAGACCCAGTACTTC.

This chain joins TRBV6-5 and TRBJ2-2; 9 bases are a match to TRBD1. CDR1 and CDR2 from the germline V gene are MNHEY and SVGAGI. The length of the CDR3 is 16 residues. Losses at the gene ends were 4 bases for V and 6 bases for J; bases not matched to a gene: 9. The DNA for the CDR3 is TGTGCCAGCAGTTCTCCCGGGACAGGGTTGGCCGGGGAGCTGTTTTTT. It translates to CASSSPGTGLAGELFF.

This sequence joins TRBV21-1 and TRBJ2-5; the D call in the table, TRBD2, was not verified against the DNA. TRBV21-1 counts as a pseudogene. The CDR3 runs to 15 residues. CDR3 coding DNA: TGTGCCAGCAGCCGAGGGGGGGGAGCGGGAAAGACCCAGTACTTC. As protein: CASSRGGGAGKTQYF.

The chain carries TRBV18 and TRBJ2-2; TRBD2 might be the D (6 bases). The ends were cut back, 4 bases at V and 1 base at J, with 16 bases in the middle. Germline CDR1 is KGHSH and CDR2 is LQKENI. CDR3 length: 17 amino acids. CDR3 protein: CASSQRSGLLNTGELFF. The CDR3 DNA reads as TGTGCCAGCTCACAAAGATCGGGACTGCTGAACACCGGGGAGCTGTTTTTT. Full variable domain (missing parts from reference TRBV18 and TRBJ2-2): NAGVMQNPRHLVRRRGQEARLRCSPMKGHSHVYWYRQLPEEGLKFMVYLQKENIIDESGMPKERFSAEFPKEGPSILRIQQVVRGDSAAYFCASSQRSGLLNTGELFFGEGSRLTVL.

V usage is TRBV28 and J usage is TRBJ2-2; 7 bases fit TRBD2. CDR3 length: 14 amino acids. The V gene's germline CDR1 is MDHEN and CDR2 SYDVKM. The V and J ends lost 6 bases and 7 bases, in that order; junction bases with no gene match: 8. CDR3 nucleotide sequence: TGTGCCAGCAGAGGCGGGAGCTCAGTCGGGGAGCTGTTTTTT. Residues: CASRGGSSVGELFF.

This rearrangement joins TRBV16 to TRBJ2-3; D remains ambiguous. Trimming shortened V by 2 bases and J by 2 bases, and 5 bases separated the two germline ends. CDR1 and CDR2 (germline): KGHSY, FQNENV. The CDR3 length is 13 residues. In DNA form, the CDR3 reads TGTGCCAGCAGCCAACCTAACACAGATACGCAGTATTTT. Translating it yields CASSQPNTDTQYF.

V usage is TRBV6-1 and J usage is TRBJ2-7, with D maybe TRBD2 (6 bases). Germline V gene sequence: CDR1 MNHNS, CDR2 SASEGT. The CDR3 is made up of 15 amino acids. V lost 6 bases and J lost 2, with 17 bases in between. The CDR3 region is CASRFRGGQTYEQYF. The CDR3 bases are TGTGCCAGCAGATTTAGGGGAGGACAAACCTACGAGCAGTACTTC.

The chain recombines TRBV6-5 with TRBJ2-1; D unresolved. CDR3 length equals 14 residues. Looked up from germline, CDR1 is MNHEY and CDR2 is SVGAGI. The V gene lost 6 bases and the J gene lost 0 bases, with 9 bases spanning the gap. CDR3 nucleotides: TGTGCCAGCAGAAAGAGGAACTCCTACAATGAGCAGTTCTTC. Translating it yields CASRKRNSYNEQFF.

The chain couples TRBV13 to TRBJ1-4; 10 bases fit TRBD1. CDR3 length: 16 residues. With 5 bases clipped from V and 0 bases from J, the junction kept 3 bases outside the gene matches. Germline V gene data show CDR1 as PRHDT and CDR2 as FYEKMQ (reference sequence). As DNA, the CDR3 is TGTGCCAGCAGCCTGACAGGGGGCACAACTAATGAAAAACTGTTTTTT. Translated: CASSLTGGTTNEKLFF. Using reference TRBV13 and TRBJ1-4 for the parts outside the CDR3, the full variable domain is AAGVIQSPRHLIKEKRETATLKCYPIPRHDTVYWYQQGPGQDPQFLISFYEKMQSDKGSIPDRFSAQQFSDYHSELNMSSLELGDSALYFCASSLTGGTTNEKLFFGSGTQLSVL.

The CDR3 is CASRGQFYGYTF. CDR3 DNA: TGTGCCAGCAGGGGACAGTTCTATGGCTACACCTTC. The chain recombines TRBV6-5 with TRBJ1-2, with TRBD1 identical over 7 bases. V shed 6 bases, J shed 4 bases, and the junction held 2 bases outside the gene matches. The CDR3 runs to 12 residues. Per the germline V gene, CDR1 is MNHEY and CDR2 is SVGAGI.

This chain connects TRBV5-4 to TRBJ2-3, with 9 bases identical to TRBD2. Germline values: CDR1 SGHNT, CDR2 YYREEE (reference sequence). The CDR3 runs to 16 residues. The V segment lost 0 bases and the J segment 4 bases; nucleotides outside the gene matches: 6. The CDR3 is CASSLGELAGADTQYF. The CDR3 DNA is TGTGCCAGCAGCTTGGGTGAACTAGCGGGTGCAGATACGCAGTATTTT.

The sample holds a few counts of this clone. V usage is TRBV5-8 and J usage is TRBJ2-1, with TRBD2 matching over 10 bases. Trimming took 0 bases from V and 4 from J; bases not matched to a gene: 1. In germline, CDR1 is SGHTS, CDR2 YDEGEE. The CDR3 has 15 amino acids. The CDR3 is CASSLGSGRYNEQFF. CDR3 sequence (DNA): TGTGCCAGCAGCTTGGGTAGCGGGAGGTACAATGAGCAGTTCTTC.

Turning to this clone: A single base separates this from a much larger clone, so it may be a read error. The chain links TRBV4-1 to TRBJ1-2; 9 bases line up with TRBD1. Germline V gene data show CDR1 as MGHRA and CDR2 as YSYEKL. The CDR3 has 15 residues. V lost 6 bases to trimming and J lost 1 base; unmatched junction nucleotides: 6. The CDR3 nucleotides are TGCGCCAGCAGACTCCGGACAGGGGATAACTATGGCTACACCTTC. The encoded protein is CASRLRTGDNYGYTF.